A single TCR beta chain is shown here with its context. The method was immunoSEQ multiplex PCR; TCRdb's version includes in-frame clones alone and lacks a portion of them. The table lists fewer than 30,000 clones, around 90% of them singletons, with under 9.5% in the top ten. This specimen comes from a study of T cell changes during pregnancy in multiple sclerosis. The CDR3 sequence is 14 residues long. Losses at the gene ends were 4 bases for V and 0 bases for J; bases not matched to a gene: 3. CDR1 SGDLS and CDR2 YYNGEE come from the germline V gene. V usage is TRBV9 and J usage is TRBJ1-1, with 7 bases that match TRBD1. The sequencing here drew on CD8+ T cells from peripheral blood mononuclear cells, taken in the third trimester of pregnancy. The sequence was obtained from a female donor in good health, enrolled as a control in a pregnancy study. The CDR3 loop reads CASSPGTVNTEAFF. CDR3 DNA: TGTGCCAGCAGCCCGGGGACAGTGAACACTGAAGCTTTCTTT.